This TCR beta chain emerged from a study of shared clonotypes between healthy human individuals. Study in general: Each donor's CD4 naive and CD4 memory cells filled three plates apiece, CD8 naive two, and CD8 memory one. Study-wide results and limits: Rarefaction curves obtained for sorted subsets showed sequencing incomplete despite large depth.

In the case of this clone: No antigen is known for it.

Sequenced by immunoSEQ multiplex PCR; TCRdb stores in-frame clones only, minus some. The sample has around 320,000 clones, around 86% seen once. Trimming stripped 4 bases from V and 8 bases from J, with 17 bases between. Looked up from germline, CDR1 is SQVTM and CDR2 is ANQGSEA. The CDR3 extends over 13 amino acids. The chain uses TRBV29-1 and TRBJ1-2; perhaps TRBD1 as D (5 bases). This sequence was found in a man between 18 and 35 years old in good health. Specimen: memory CD8+ T cells sorted from blood. Regarding subset: CD45RO+ cells pooled with CCR7-negative TemRA cells. CDR3 protein: CSVVGEPIGGYTF. The CDR3 nucleotides read TGCAGCGTTGTAGGGGAACCTATAGGCGGCTACACCTTC.